This TCR beta chain was identified during a study of cytomegalovirus exposure and HLA in healthy donors. Comment on this clone: What it binds is not known.

General study results and limits: Cytomegalovirus status, reportedly, was diagnosed with high specificity and sensitivity by the classifier. Researchers catalogued about 150 TCR beta chains as cytomegalovirus-associated.

Germline CDR1 SGHTA, CDR2 FQGTGA. The ends lost 5 bases at V and 6 bases at J; junction bases unmatched: 9. The CDR3 runs 15 residues. Each of the donors was a healthy bone marrow donor. Amplification used 60 Vbeta primers and 13 Jbeta primers. TCRdb's table, derived via immunoSEQ multiplex PCR, lists solely in-frame clones and lacks some. The sample carries about 57,000 clones, 70% to 85% recorded once. The clonotype comes from a woman in her 30s in good health and CMV-seronegative. What was sequenced was PBMCs. The J gene is TRBJ2-4, the V gene TRBV7-3; 8 positions agree with TRBD2. This CDR3 is CASSPQAGDGNIQYF. The CDR3 DNA is TGTGCCAGCAGCCCTCAAGCGGGAGACGGAAACATTCAGTACTTC. Full variable domain (missing parts from reference TRBV7-3 and TRBJ2-4): GAGVSQTPSNKVTEKGKYVELRCDPISGHTALYWYRQSLGQGPEFLIYFQGTGAADDSGLPNDRFFAVRPEGSVSTLKIQRTERGDSAVYLCASSPQAGDGNIQYFGAGTRLSVL.